Below, one T cell receptor beta chain is given with its context. Its antigen is as yet unknown. Sequencing used immunoSEQ multiplex PCR; TCRdb keeps in-frame clones, though not all of them. The sample yields around 96,000 clones, 70% to 90% seen once. This entry belongs to a study of T cell responses to AZD1222 COVID-19 vaccine. Study findings and constraints: Just 5 to 7 AZD1222 recipients were seropositive at baseline.

CDR1 and CDR2 (germline): SGHDT, YYEEEE. The CDR3 loop spans 13 amino acids. Trimming pared 0 bases from V and 1 base from J, leaving 5 bases between. Sequences were derived from peripheral blood, sampled on day 0 of AZD1222 vaccination. The clonotype originates from an adult in good health. The rearrangement links TRBV5-6 to TRBJ2-7; possibly TRBD1 for D (5 bases). The CDR3 here is CASSLGQSYEQYF. The CDR3 region has the DNA TGTGCCAGCAGCTTGGGACAGTCCTACGAGCAGTACTTC.